Presented here are 29 T cell receptor beta chains from one specimen sequenced in a study of blood T cell repertoires in COVID-19. Produced via immunoSEQ multiplex PCR; TCRdb's table is partial and in-frame only. The sample records about 190,000 clones, around 85% being singletons. Sequenced: peripheral blood. The receptors shown here come from a man aged 70 or older with active or convalescent COVID-19.

The V and J genes are TRBV3-1 (or the pseudogene TRBV3-2) and TRBJ2-7, with 8 bases fitting TRBD1. The CDR3 loop spans 13 amino acids. Germline-derived CDR1 and CDR2 are LGHDT and YNNKEL (reference sequence). The V gene end was trimmed by 4 bases and the J gene end by 5 bases; junction bases not matched to a gene: 4. CDR3 in DNA: TGTGCCAGCAGCCGGACAGGGCTTAACGAGCAGTACTTC. It yields the protein CASSRTGLNEQYF.

The gene calls are TRBV28 and TRBJ1-5; possible D gene TRBD1, 6 bases. This CDR3 is 14 amino acids long. V was shortened by 0 bases and J by 5 bases, with 8 bases between the two germline ends. Germline V lookup: CDR1 MDHEN, CDR2 SYDVKM. In nucleotides, the CDR3 is TGTGCCAGCAGTTTATGGGGACAACATCAGCCCCAGCATTTT. Its translation: CASSLWGQHQPQHF.

This sequence joins TRBV9 and TRBJ2-3; 7 nucleotides match TRBD1. V lost 7 bases to trimming and J lost 3 bases; unmatched junction nucleotides: 8. Germline V gives CDR1 SGDLS, CDR2 YYNGEE. This CDR3 has 14 residues. Here the CDR3 DNA reads TGTGCCAGCGGAAAGGGACAGATTACAGATACGCAGTATTTT. Its translation: CASGKGQITDTQYF.

This clone was observed a single time. The rearrangement links TRBV5-1 to TRBJ2-1; TRBD1 might be the D (6 bases). The germline V gene encodes CDR1 SGHRS and CDR2 YFSETQ. The CDR3 extends over 14 amino acids. V dropped 3 bases and J dropped 8 bases, with 15 bases sitting between them. The CDR3 sequence: CASSWGQLDYEQFF. CDR3 coding DNA: TGCGCCAGCAGCTGGGGGCAGCTAGATTATGAGCAGTTCTTC. Variable domain in full (rest from reference TRBV5-1 and TRBJ2-1): KAGVTQTPRYLIKTRGQQVTLSCSPISGHRSVSWYQQTPGQGLQFLFEYFSETQRNKGNFPGRFSGRQFSNSRSEMNVSTLELGDSALYLCASSWGQLDYEQFFGPGTRLTVL.

The chain links TRBV20-1 to TRBJ1-2; D gene unclear. Germline V gene sequence: CDR1 DFQATT, CDR2 SNEGSKA (reference sequence). The V and J ends lost 7 bases and 13 bases respectively, with 10 bases between them. This CDR3 is built from 8 residues. The CDR3 protein is CSGRVGTF. For the CDR3, the DNA is TGCAGTGGACGGGTGGGCACCTTC.

The gene calls are TRBV2 and TRBJ1-5, with D maybe TRBD1 (6 bases). This CDR3 has 15 amino acids. From germline, CDR1 is SNHLY and CDR2 FYNNEI. Between the trimmed V and J ends, which lost 2 bases and 4 bases, there was a span of 12 bases. The CDR3 nucleotides read TGTGCCAGCAGTGAATGGGGGCGGGGGAATCAGCCCCAGCATTTT. Protein: CASSEWGRGNQPQHF. The entire variable domain, with the rest obtained from reference TRBV2 and TRBJ1-5, is as follows: EPEVTQTPSHQVTQMGQEVILRCVPISNHLYFYWYRQILGQKVEFLVSFYNNEISEKSEIFDDQFSVERPDGSNFTLKIRSTKLEDSAMYFCASSEWGRGNQPQHFGDGTRLSIL.

V usage is TRBV11-3 and J usage is TRBJ2-1, with D possibly being TRBD1 (6 bases). This CDR3 comprises 15 residues. Germline CDR1 SGHNT, CDR2 YENEEA. V lost 5 bases and J 1 base, leaving 12 bases between the germline ends. In DNA form, the CDR3 reads TGTGCCAGCAGCATAGGGCAGGGGTCCTACAATGAGCAGTTCTTC. Translating it yields CASSIGQGSYNEQFF. Full variable domain (outside the CDR3, taken from reference TRBV11-3 and TRBJ2-1): EAGVVQSPRYKIIEKKQPVAFWCNPISGHNTLYWYLQNLGQGPELLIRYENEEAVDDSQLPKDRFSAERLKGVDSTLKIQPAELGDSAVYLCASSIGQGSYNEQFFGPGTRLTVL.

This clone was seen more than once but under ten times. V usage is TRBV7-2 and J usage is TRBJ2-7; perhaps TRBD2 as D (5 bases). CDR1 is SGHTA and CDR2 is FQGNSA in the germline V gene. The ends were cut back, 5 bases at V and 6 bases at J, with 14 bases in the middle. The CDR3 runs to 13 residues. DNA for the CDR3: TGTGCCAGCAGCCCCCCGGTCGGAGGCGAGCAGTACTTC. Protein: CASSPPVGGEQYF.

The rearrangement links TRBV11-2 to TRBJ2-1; D gene ambiguous. The CDR3 has 15 amino acids. V dropped 3 bases and J dropped 3 bases, with 12 bases sitting between them. The germline gives CDR1 SGHAT, CDR2 FQNNGV. As DNA, the CDR3 is TGTGCCAGCAGCTTGACACGTACGAACTACAATGAGCAGTTCTTC. Translating it yields CASSLTRTNYNEQFF.

The chain is built from TRBV9 and TRBJ2-7; D might be TRBD1 (5 bases). This CDR3 comprises 14 residues. V was cut by 0 bases and J by 2 bases, with 9 bases left in between. CDR1 is SGDLS and CDR2 is YYNGEE in the germline V gene. CDR3 residues: CASSVEAGTYEQYF. CDR3 nucleotides: TGTGCCAGCAGCGTAGAAGCAGGGACCTACGAGCAGTACTTC.

The chain recombines TRBV12-3 or TRBV12-4 with TRBJ1-1; D gene uncertain. Trimming stripped 2 bases from V and 7 bases from J, with 8 bases between. The CDR3 has 12 amino acids. The CDR3 spells CASSLYGIEAFF. DNA for the CDR3: TGTGCCAGCAGTTTATACGGGATTGAAGCTTTCTTT.

The rearrangement uses TRBV28 and TRBJ2-7, with 8 nucleotides matching TRBD1. The V segment lost 2 bases and the J segment 4 bases; nucleotides outside the gene matches: 4. The CDR3 contains 14 residues. Germline CDR1 is MDHEN and CDR2 is SYDVKM. The CDR3 sequence is CASSLPGGVYEQYF. The CDR3 region has the DNA TGTGCCAGCAGTTTACCAGGGGGCGTTTACGAGCAGTACTTC.

This clone came up once. The J gene is TRBJ2-1, the V gene TRBV11-2; the match to TRBD2 covers 9 bases. The CDR3 totals 16 residues. Germline CDR1 is SGHAT and CDR2 is FQNNGV. Trimming at V came to 0 bases and at J to 8 bases, leaving 8 bases not matched to a gene. In nucleotides, the CDR3 is TGTGCCAGCAGCTTAGATCAAGGCGGGGGGGCCTATGAGCAGTTCTTC. This gives the protein CASSLDQGGGAYEQFF.

CDR3 in DNA: TGTGCCAGCAGCTTACTAGCGGGGCGGGGGGATACGCAGTATTTT. Protein sequence: CASSLLAGRGDTQYF. The rearrangement uses TRBV11-2 and TRBJ2-3, with 9 bases fitting TRBD2. The length of the CDR3 is 15 residues. V gave up 2 bases and J gave up 6 bases; unmatched junction bases: 6. Germline V gene data show CDR1 as SGHAT and CDR2 as FQNNGV.

In its sample, this clone was seen a few times. CDR3 sequence reads: CASSQTSYYGYTF. In DNA form, the CDR3 reads TGCGCCAGCAGCCAGACTTCGTACTATGGCTACACCTTC. This rearrangement joins TRBV4-3 to TRBJ1-2; no reliable D call. V gave up 3 bases and J gave up 3 bases, with 8 bases separating them. CDR3 size: 13 residues. CDR1 LGHNA and CDR2 YSLEER come from the germline V gene.

The gene calls are TRBV7-2 and TRBJ2-3; TRBD1 agrees at 7 bases. CDR1 and CDR2 from the germline V gene are SGHTA and FQGNSA. Losses at the gene ends were 0 bases for V and 3 bases for J; bases not matched to a gene: 3. The CDR3 sequence is 15 residues long. This chain's CDR3 is CASSLAGTETDTQYF. The CDR3 DNA is TGTGCCAGCAGCTTAGCTGGGACAGAGACAGATACGCAGTATTTT. Together with reference TRBV7-2 and TRBJ2-3, the CDR3 gives the full variable domain: GAGVSQSPSNKVTEKGKDVELRCDPISGHTALYWYRQSLGQGLEFLIYFQGNSAPDKSGLPSDRFSAERTGGSVSTLTIQRTQQEDSAVYLCASSLAGTETDTQYFGPGTRLTVL.

The chain links TRBV5-6 to TRBJ1-2, with D hard to call. V lost 1 base and J lost 1, with 2 bases in between. Germline V gene sequence: CDR1 SGHDT, CDR2 YYEEEE. The CDR3 has 12 amino acids. The CDR3 coding sequence is TGTGCCAGCAGCTTGCTTAACTATGGCTACACCTTC. Residues: CASSLLNYGYTF.

This clone is a singleton in its sample. The genes are TRBV3-1 (or the pseudogene TRBV3-2) and TRBJ2-7, with 12 bases identical to TRBD1. The V gene end was trimmed by 1 base and the J gene end by 5 bases; junction bases not matched to a gene: 3. Germline values: CDR1 LGHDT, CDR2 YNNKEL (reference sequence). This CDR3 contains 15 residues. The CDR3 region is CASSQVGTGGDEQYF. CDR3 nucleotide sequence: TGTGCCAGCAGCCAAGTTGGGACAGGGGGCGACGAGCAGTACTTC.

The genes are TRBV5-4 and TRBJ2-1; 7 positions agree with TRBD1. CDR1 SGHNT and CDR2 YYREEE come from the germline V gene (reference sequence). The J segment lost 2 bases and the V segment lost 4 bases, leaving 9 bases of the junction unmatched. The CDR3 extends over 16 amino acids. In DNA form, the CDR3 reads TGTGCCAGCAGCGACCGGACAGGCCCTCCCTACAATGAGCAGTTCTTC. Protein sequence: CASSDRTGPPYNEQFF.

The chain combines TRBV13 with TRBJ2-1, with TRBD2 as a possible D gene (6 bases). With 2 bases removed from V and 5 bases from J, the gap between germline ends came to 16 bases. CDR1 is PRHDT and CDR2 is FYEKMQ in the germline V gene (reference sequence). CDR3 length equals 16 residues. The DNA of the CDR3 is TGTGCCAGCAGCTTATGGCGGGAAGCCGCGGACAATGAGCAGTTCTTC. It specifies CASSLWREAADNEQFF.

The genes are TRBV2 and TRBJ1-2, with 10 bases aligning to TRBD1. The V gene end was trimmed by 6 bases and the J gene end by 3 bases; junction bases not matched to a gene: 1. Germline V lookup: CDR1 SNHLY, CDR2 FYNNEI. This CDR3 has 13 residues. The CDR3 loop is CASSGQGDYGYTF. As DNA, the CDR3 is TGTGCCAGCAGCGGACAGGGGGACTATGGCTACACCTTC.

There are a few counts of this clone. The chain couples TRBV6-2 or TRBV6-3 to TRBJ1-3; unclear D gene. This CDR3 is built from 14 residues. Deletions cut 0 bases from V and 5 bases from J, with 8 bases between. Germline CDR1 MNHEY, CDR2 SVGEGT. The CDR3 DNA reads TGTGCCAGCAGTTACTCGGGCAGGAGAAACACCATATATTTT. Amino acid sequence: CASSYSGRRNTIYF.

This chain uses TRBV12-3 or TRBV12-4 with TRBJ2-1, with TRBD1 matching 7 bases. Germline trimming cut 3 bases from V and 8 bases from J; bases unmatched to any gene: 4. This CDR3 is 13 amino acids long. The CDR3 coding sequence is TGTGCCAGCAGTTTCCGTAGGGGGCATGAGCAGTTCTTC. This codes for CASSFRRGHEQFF.

The chain recombines TRBV2 with TRBJ1-2; D uncertain. This CDR3 region has 16 residues. Germline CDR1 reads SNHLY; CDR2 reads FYNNEI. V lost 1 base to trimming and J lost 4 bases, with 16 bases between them. The CDR3 DNA reads TGTGCCAGCAGTGAAGGAGGGTGGGAACGGACCTATGGCTACACCTTC. Encoded protein: CASSEGGWERTYGYTF. Full variable domain (missing parts from reference TRBV2 and TRBJ1-2): EPEVTQTPSHQVTQMGQEVILRCVPISNHLYFYWYRQILGQKVEFLVSFYNNEISEKSEIFDDQFSVERPDGSNFTLKIRSTKLEDSAMYFCASSEGGWERTYGYTFGSGTRLTVV.

The chain has TRBV27 and TRBJ1-2, with a tentative D call TRBD1 (5 bases). V was pared by 5 bases and J by 2 bases, with 9 bases between. Germline CDR1 is MNHEY and CDR2 is SMNVEV (reference sequence). CDR3 length equals 13 residues. CDR3: CASSQRQNYGYTF. The DNA for the CDR3 is TGTGCCAGCAGTCAAAGACAGAACTATGGCTACACCTTC.

This chain connects TRBV3-1 (or the pseudogene TRBV3-2) to TRBJ2-6; tentatively, D is TRBD1 (5 bases). Germline loops: CDR1 LGHDT, CDR2 YNNKEL (reference sequence). Between the trimmed V and J ends, which lost 2 bases and 0 bases, there was a span of 14 bases. The CDR3 extends over 18 amino acids. The CDR3 nucleotides are TGTGCCAGCAGCCAACAGGGTACAGGCCTCTCTGGGGCCAACGTCCTGACTTTC. It translates to CASSQQGTGLSGANVLTF.

V and J are TRBV25-1 and TRBJ1-6, with TRBD1 matching over 8 bases. With V trimmed by 3 bases and J by 7 bases, 11 bases remained unmatched. Germline-derived CDR1 and CDR2 are MGHDK and SYGVNS. CDR3 length equals 17 residues. The CDR3 loop reads CASSDKAGTGLNSPLHF. The CDR3 region has the DNA TGTGCCAGCAGTGATAAAGCCGGGACAGGTTTAAATTCACCCCTCCACTTT.

V usage is TRBV11-2 and J usage is TRBJ1-5; a possible D gene is TRBD1 (6 bases). Germline-derived CDR1 and CDR2 are SGHAT and FQNNGV. The CDR3 is 13 residues long. V was clipped by 1 base and J by 6 bases, with 7 bases between them. DNA of the CDR3: TGTGCCAGCAGCTTAGGAGGGGGTCAGCCCCAGCATTTT. Protein: CASSLGGGQPQHF.

V gene TRBV11-2 combines with J gene TRBJ2-7, with 8 nucleotides matching TRBD1. The germline CDR1 and CDR2 sequences are SGHAT and FQNNGV. The length of the CDR3 is 15 residues. V dropped 5 bases and J dropped 3; count of bases not matched to a gene: 9. The chain's CDR3 is CASSIPGTGSYEQYF. In nucleotides, the CDR3 is TGTGCCAGCAGCATACCCGGGACAGGAAGCTACGAGCAGTACTTC.